Given below is one T cell receptor (beta chain) in context. Its antigen remains unidentified. Some clones are missing from TCRdb's copy, which holds only in-frame ones; the method was immunoSEQ multiplex PCR. This sample yields more than 60,000 clones, of which 74% are seen a single time; over 4% belongs to the top ten. This specimen comes from a study of a mutant IDH1 vaccine in newly diagnosed glioma. About the research overall: Treated patients, approximately 60% male and approximately 38% female, averaged about 40 years of age. Those enrolled had earlier been treated with radiotherapy, temozolomide, or both, mostly both.

As to time point: week 35, safety follow-up. What each vaccine dose contained was 300 ug of mutant IDH1 20-mer peptide, accompanied by topical imiquimod. The sequence was collected from a man aged 45-65 years with glioma. The sample here was PBMCs, taken from a glioma patient whose treatment included an IDH1 peptide vaccine.

The CDR3 loop is CASNFRGLTEGYTF. The CDR3 nucleotides read TGTGCCAGCAACTTCAGGGGGCTAACGGAGGGCTACACCTTC. The chain carries TRBV7-2 and TRBJ1-2; 8 bases are shared with TRBD1. The CDR3 length is 14 residues. The junction had 12 bases not matched to a gene; V was cut back by 7 bases and J by 8 bases. CDR1 and CDR2 from the germline V gene are SGHTA and FQGNSA.